A single T cell receptor (beta chain) is shown here with its context. What it binds is not known. The data were taken from a study of T cells in Graves' hyperthyroidism and ophthalmopathy. The study, taken as a whole, reports: Most thyroid clonotypes with frequency above 0.001 were detected in blood. The model made its ophthalmopathy prediction, and onset followed a median approximately 6.5 months later.

A Clinical Activity Score of at least 3, a NOSPECS grade of at least 4 and a duration under 3 months were recorded in the ophthalmopathy patients. Reasons for excluding patients were uncontrolled infection, other autoimmune disease, pregnancy or lactation. This CDR3 is built from 19 residues. CDR1 and CDR2 (germline): DFQATT, SNEGSKA (reference sequence). With V trimmed by 1 base and J by 4 bases, 14 bases remained unmatched. The investigators amplified TCR beta CDR3 regions from RNA transcripts. The HTBI set primed first-round TCR CDR3 RT-PCR. Each CDR3 protein gets one entry after TCRdb re-called the multiplex PCR reads with MiXCR. The sample consists of 250,000 to 400,000 distinct CDR3 sequences, around 13% of them appearing once.

The sample was blood. The chain combines TRBV20-1 with TRBJ2-5; 14 bases fit TRBD2. This receptor was obtained from a woman in her thirties or forties with Graves' ophthalmopathy. The CDR3: CSARGRTTGTSGRPETQYF. CDR3 nucleotides: TGCAGTGCTAGAGGAAGAACTACCGGGACTAGCGGGAGACCAGAGACCCAGTACTTC.